A single sample gave rise to the 6 T cell receptor beta chains below, sequenced in a study of somatic mutations in cytotoxic T cells in rheumatoid arthritis. Sequencing used immunoSEQ multiplex PCR; TCRdb keeps in-frame clones, though not all of them. Of 13,000 or so clones listed, 65% to 75% are singletons. The sequencing input was CD8+ T cells sorted from blood. Receptors originate from an adult with rheumatoid arthritis.

V is TRBV9 and J is TRBJ2-1; D unresolved. V was trimmed by 4 bases and J by 8 bases, leaving 10 bases between them. Germline V gives CDR1 SGDLS, CDR2 YYNGEE. The CDR3 runs to 12 residues. The CDR3 DNA reads as TGTGCCAGCAGCAAAACTTTCGATGAGCAGTTCTTC. This sequence encodes CASSKTFDEQFF.

The chain uses TRBV19 and TRBJ1-4; possible D gene TRBD1, 6 bases. Germline V lookup: CDR1 LNHDA, CDR2 SQIVND (reference sequence). The CDR3 extends over 13 amino acids. V gave up 10 bases and J gave up 7 bases, with 16 bases separating them. The CDR3 nucleotides are TGTGCCACGACTCCGGAGGGGGTTGAAAAACTGTTTTTT. As protein: CATTPEGVEKLFF.

This clone appeared a few times. The V gene is TRBV19, the J gene TRBJ1-1; D unclear. CDR3 size: 13 residues. Per germline, CDR1 LNHDA and CDR2 SQIVND (reference sequence). The ends were cut back, 7 bases at V and 1 base at J, with 10 bases in the middle. In nucleotides, the CDR3 is TGTGCCAGTAATAGATGGAAGAACACTGAAGCTTTCTTT. This encodes CASNRWKNTEAFF.

J is TRBJ1-5 and V is TRBV10-3; no firm D call. The length of the CDR3 is 12 residues. V was pared by 3 bases and J by 4 bases, with 4 bases between. CDR1 is ENHRY, CDR2 SYGVKD, per germline. The CDR3 nucleotides are TGTGCCATCAGTGATGAGAATCAGCCCCAGCATTTT. As protein: CAISDENQPQHF.

The gene calls are TRBV5-4 and TRBJ2-3; 8 positions agree with TRBD2. V was pared by 0 bases and J by 2 bases, with 8 bases of the junction left unmatched. The germline gives CDR1 SGHNT, CDR2 YYREEE (reference sequence). The CDR3 is made up of 17 amino acids. The DNA for the CDR3 is TGTGCCAGCAGCTTGGTGGGTCGGGGGGGGTACACAGATACGCAGTATTTT. Translating it yields CASSLVGRGGYTDTQYF.

The CDR3 loop is CASQTTYEQYF. In DNA form, the CDR3 reads TGTGCCAGCCAGACCACCTACGAGCAGTACTTC. The rearrangement links TRBV2 to TRBJ2-7; D not certain. V was cut by 8 bases and J by 2 bases, with 7 bases left in between. Germline CDR1 is SNHLY and CDR2 is FYNNEI. The CDR3 length is 11 residues. Based on the CDR3 plus reference TRBV2 and TRBJ2-7, the full variable domain is EPEVTQTPSHQVTQMGQEVILRCVPISNHLYFYWYRQILGQKVEFLVSFYNNEISEKSEIFDDQFSVERPDGSNFTLKIRSTKLEDSAMYFCASQTTYEQYFGPGTRLTVT.